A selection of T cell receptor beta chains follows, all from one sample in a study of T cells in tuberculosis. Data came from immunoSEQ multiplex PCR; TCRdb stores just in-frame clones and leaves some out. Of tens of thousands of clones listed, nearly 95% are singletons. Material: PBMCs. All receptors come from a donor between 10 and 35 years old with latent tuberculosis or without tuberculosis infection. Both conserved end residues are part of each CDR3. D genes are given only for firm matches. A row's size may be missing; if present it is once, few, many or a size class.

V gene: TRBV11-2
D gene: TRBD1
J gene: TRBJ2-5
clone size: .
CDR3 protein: CASSWDRSPQETQYF
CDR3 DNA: TGTGCCAGCAGCTGGGACAGGAGCCCCCAAGAGACCCAGTACTTC

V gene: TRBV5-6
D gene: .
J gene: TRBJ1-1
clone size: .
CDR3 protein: CASTIGEDTEAFF
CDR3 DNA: TGTGCCAGCACAATAGGGGAAGACACTGAAGCTTTCTTT

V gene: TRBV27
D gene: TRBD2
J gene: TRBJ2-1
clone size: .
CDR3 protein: CASNQRGGFHEQFF
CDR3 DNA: TGTGCCAGCAATCAGCGGGGGGGCTTTCATGAGCAGTTCTTC

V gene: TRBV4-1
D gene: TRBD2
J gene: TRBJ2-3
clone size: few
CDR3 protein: CASSQVGGGVSDTQYF
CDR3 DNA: TGCGCCAGCAGCCAAGTTGGCGGGGGGGTGTCAGATACGCAGTATTTT

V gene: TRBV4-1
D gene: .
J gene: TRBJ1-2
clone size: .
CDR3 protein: CASSQDDSKTGYGYTF
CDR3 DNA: TGCGCCAGCAGCCAAGATGACAGCAAGACTGGCTATGGCTACACCTTC

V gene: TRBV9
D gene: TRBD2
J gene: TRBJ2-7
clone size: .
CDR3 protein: CASSPQREGYEQYF
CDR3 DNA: TGTGCCAGCAGCCCCCAGCGGGAGGGCTACGAGCAGTACTTC

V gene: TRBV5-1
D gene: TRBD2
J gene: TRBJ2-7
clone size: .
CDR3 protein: CASSYTSGGSSYEQYF
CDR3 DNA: TGCGCCAGCAGCTATACTAGCGGGGGGAGCTCCTACGAGCAGTACTTC

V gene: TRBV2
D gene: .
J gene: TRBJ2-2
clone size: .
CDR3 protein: CASKGVQGNTGELFF
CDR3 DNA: TGTGCCAGCAAGGGGGTACAGGGTAACACCGGGGAGCTGTTTTTT

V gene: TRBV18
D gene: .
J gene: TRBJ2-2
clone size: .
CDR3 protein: CASSPKLSPRTGELFF
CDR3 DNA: TGTGCCAGCTCACCTAAACTTTCGCCGAGAACCGGGGAGCTGTTTTTT

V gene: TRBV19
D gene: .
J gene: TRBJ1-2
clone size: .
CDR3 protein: CASSSDGRRYTF
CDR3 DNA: TGTGCCAGTAGTTCCGACGGACGGAGGTACACCTTC

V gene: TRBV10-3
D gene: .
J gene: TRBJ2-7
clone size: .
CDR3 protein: CAISPGHPYEQYF
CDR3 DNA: TGTGCCATCAGTCCGGGACATCCCTACGAGCAGTACTTC

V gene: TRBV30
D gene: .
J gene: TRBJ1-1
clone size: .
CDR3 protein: CAWSESLGGTEAFF
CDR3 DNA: TGTGCCTGGAGTGAAAGCCTGGGGGGCACTGAAGCTTTCTTT

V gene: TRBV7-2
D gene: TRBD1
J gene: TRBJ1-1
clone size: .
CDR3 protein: CASSSGTGLEAFF
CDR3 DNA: TGTGCCAGCAGCTCCGGGACAGGGCTTGAAGCTTTCTTT

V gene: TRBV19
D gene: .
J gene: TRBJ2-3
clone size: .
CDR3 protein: CASKQGGGTDTQYF
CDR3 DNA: TGTGCCAGTAAGCAGGGAGGAGGCACAGATACGCAGTATTTT

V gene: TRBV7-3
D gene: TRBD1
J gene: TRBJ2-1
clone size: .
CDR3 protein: CASSLAVGTGGMYEQFF
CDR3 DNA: TGTGCCAGCAGCTTAGCGGTGGGGACAGGGGGCATGTATGAGCAGTTCTTC